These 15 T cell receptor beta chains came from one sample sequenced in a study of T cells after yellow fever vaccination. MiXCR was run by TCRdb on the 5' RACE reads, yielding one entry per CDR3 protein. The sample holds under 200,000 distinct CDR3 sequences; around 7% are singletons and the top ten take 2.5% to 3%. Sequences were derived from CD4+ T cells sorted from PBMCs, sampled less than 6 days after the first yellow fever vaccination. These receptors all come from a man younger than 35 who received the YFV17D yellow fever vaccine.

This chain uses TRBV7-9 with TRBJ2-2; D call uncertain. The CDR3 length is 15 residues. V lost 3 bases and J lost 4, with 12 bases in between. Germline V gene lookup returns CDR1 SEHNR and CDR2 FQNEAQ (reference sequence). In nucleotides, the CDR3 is TGTGCCAGCAGCTTCCCCCCGGGTCTCACCGGGGAGCTGTTTTTT. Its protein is CASSFPPGLTGELFF.

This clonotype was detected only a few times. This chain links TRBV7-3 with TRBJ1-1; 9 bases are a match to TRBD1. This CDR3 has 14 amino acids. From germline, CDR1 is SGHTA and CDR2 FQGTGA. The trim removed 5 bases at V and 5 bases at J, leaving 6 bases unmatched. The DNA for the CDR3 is TGTGCCAGCAGCAATGGACAGGGGACGACTGAAGCTTTCTTT. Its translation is CASSNGQGTTEAFF. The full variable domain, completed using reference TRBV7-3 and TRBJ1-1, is GAGVSQTPSNKVTEKGKYVELRCDPISGHTALYWYRQSLGQGPEFLIYFQGTGAADDSGLPNDRFFAVRPEGSVSTLKIQRTERGDSAVYLCASSNGQGTTEAFFGQGTRLTVV.

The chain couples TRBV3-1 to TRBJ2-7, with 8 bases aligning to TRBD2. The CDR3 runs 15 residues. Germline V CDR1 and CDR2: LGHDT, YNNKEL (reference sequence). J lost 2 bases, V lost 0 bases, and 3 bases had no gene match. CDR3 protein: CASSQDPSGPYEQYF. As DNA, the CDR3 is TGTGCCAGCAGCCAAGATCCTAGCGGGCCCTACGAGCAGTACTTC.

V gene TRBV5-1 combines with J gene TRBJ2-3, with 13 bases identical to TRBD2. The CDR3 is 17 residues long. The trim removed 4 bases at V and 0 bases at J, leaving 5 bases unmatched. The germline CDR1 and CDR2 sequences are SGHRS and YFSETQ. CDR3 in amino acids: CASSPGLAGTSTDTQYF. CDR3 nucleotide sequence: TGCGCCAGCAGCCCGGGACTAGCGGGAACTAGCACAGATACGCAGTATTTT.

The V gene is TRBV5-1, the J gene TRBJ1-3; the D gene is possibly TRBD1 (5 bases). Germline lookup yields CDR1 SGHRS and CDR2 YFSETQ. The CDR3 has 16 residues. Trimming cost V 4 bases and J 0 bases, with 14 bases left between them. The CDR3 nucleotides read TGCGCCAGCAGCGCGGACACGTTCCCCTCTGGAAACACCATATATTTT. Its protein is CASSADTFPSGNTIYF.

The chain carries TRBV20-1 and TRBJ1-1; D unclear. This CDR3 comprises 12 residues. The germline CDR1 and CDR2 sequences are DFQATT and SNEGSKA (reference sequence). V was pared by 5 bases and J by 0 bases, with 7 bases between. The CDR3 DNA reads TGCAGTGCTTGGGTTTTGAACACTGAAGCTTTCTTT. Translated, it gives CSAWVLNTEAFF.

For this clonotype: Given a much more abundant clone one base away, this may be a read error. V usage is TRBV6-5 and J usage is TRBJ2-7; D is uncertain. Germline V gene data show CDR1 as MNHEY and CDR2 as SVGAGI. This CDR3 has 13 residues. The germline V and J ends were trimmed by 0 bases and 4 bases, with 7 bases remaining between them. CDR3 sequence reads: CASSYSKAYEQYV. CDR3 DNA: TGTGCCAGCAGTTACTCGAAGGCGTACGAGCAGTACGTC.

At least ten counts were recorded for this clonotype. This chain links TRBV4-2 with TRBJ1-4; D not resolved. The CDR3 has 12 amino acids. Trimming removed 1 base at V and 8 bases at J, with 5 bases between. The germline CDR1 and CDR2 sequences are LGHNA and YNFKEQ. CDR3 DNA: TGTGCCAGCAGCCAAGGCGGGGAAAAACTGTTTTTT. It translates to CASSQGGEKLFF.

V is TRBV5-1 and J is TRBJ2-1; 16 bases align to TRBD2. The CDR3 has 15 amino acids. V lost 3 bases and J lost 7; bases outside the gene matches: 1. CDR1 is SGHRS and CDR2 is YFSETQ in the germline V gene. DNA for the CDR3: TGCGCCAGCAGCTGGGGACTAGCGGGGGGGAATGAGCAGTTCTTC. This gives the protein CASSWGLAGGNEQFF.

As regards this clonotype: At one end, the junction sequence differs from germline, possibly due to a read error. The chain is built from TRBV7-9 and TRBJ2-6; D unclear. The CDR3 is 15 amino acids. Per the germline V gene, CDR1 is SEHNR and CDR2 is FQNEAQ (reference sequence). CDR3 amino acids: CASRDLASGSNVLTF. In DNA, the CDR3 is TGTGCCAGCCGAGATCTCGCTTCTGGGTCCAACGTCCTGACTTTC.

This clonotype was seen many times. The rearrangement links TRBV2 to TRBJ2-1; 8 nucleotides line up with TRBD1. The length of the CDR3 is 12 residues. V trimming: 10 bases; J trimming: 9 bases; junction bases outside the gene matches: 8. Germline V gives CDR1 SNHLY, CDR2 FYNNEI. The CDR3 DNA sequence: TGTGCCAACGGGACAGGTCCTAGTGAGCAGTTCTTC. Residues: CANGTGPSEQFF. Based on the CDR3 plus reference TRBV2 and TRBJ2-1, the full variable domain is EPEVTQTPSHQVTQMGQEVILRCVPISNHLYFYWYRQILGQKVEFLVSFYNNEISEKSEIFDDQFSVERPDGSNFTLKIRSTKLEDSAMYFCANGTGPSEQFFGPGTRLTVL.

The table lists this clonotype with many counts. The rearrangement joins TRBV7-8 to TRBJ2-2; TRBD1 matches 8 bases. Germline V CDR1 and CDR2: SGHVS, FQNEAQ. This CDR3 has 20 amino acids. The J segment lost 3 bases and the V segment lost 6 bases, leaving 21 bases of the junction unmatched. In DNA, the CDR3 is TGTGCCAGCAGATTAAGAACAGGCAGGGGGCTGCGTTTAGACACCGGGGAGCTGTTTTTT. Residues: CASRLRTGRGLRLDTGELFF.

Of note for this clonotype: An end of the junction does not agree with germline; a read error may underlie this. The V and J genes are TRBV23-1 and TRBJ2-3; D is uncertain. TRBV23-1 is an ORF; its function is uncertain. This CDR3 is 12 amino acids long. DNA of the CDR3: TGCGTCAGCTGGCAGCAGATGCGGCCTGAGTATTTT. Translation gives CVSWQQMRPEYF.

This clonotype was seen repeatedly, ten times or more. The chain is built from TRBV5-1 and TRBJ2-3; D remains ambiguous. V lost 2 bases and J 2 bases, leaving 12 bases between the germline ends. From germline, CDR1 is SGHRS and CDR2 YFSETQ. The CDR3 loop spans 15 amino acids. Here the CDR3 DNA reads TGCGCCAGCAGCTTAATTCCCCAGGTCACAGATACGCAGTATTTT. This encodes CASSLIPQVTDTQYF.

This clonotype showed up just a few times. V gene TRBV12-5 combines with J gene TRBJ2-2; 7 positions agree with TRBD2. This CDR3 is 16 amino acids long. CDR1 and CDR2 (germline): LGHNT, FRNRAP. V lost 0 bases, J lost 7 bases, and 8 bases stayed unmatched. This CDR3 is CASGLVPGGEVGELFF. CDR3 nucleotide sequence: TGTGCTAGTGGTTTGGTACCGGGAGGTGAGGTCGGGGAGCTGTTTTTT.